Below, one TCR beta chain is given with its context. The sample comes from a study of beta chain features in type 1 diabetes. Study summary: In age, gender and cell yields, patients were similar to healthy donors.

Since all of the isolated RNA was reverse transcribed, expressed TCRB transcripts were what got sequenced. An average approximately 3.3 million reads came from naive, central memory and regulatory T cell samples. The repertoire was sequenced with immunoSEQ multiplex PCR; TCRdb's copy has only in-frame clones and lacks some. Of 900,000 or so clones listed, about a sixth are singletons. J lost 5 bases, V lost 5 bases, and 15 bases had no gene match. CDR1 is MDHEN, CDR2 SYDVKM, per germline. This CDR3 is built from 17 residues. J is TRBJ2-5 and V is TRBV28; 9 nucleotides match TRBD2. This clonotype was sampled from a woman aged 18 to 35 in good health. The sequenced sample was naive CD4+ T cells from blood. CDR3 DNA: TGTGCCAGCAGTGGCCAAGGTGTAGCGGGAGCTATGGAGACCCAGTACTTC. This encodes CASSGQGVAGAMETQYF.